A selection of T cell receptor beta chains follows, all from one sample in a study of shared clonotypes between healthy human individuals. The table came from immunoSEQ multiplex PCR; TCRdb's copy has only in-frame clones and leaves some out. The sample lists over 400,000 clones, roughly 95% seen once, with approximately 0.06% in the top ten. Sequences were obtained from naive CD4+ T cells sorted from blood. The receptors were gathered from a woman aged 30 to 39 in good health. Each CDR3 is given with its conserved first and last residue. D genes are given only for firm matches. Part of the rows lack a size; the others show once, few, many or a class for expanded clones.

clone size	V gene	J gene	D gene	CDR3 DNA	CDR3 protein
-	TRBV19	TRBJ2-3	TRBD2	TGTGCCAGTAGTAGTCCCACTAGCGGGAGCAGTCTTAGCACAGATACGCAGTATTTT	CASSSPTSGSSLSTDTQYF
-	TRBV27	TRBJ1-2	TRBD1	TGTGCCAGCAGTTTATCCCGCCGGACAGGGGTCGGCTACACCTTC	CASSLSRRTGVGYTF
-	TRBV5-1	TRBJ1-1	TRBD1	TGCGCCAGCCAAAATTCGGACAGGGGTCCAAGCACTGAAGCTTTCTTT	CASQNSDRGPSTEAFF
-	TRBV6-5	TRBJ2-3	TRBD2	TGTGCCAGCCGACCCCCTAGCGGTAGGCAGTATTTT	CASRPPSGRQYF
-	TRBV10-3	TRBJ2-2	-	TGTGCCATCCTCAAATCGGCGGGAACCAACACCGGGGAGCTGTTTTTT	CAILKSAGTNTGELFF
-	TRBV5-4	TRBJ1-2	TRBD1	TGTGCCAGCAGCTTAGGACAGGGGGAATATGGCTACACCTTC	CASSLGQGEYGYTF
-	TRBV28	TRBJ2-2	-	TGTGCCAGCACCTTTGACTCCGGACCCCCCGGGGAGCTGTTTTTT	CASTFDSGPPGELFF
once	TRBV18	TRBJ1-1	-	TGTGCCAGCTCACCCCGCGAGGCTATGAACACTGAAGCTTTCTTT	CASSPREAMNTEAFF
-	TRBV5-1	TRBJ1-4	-	TGCGCCAGCAGCTTTGGGGCGACAGATAATGAAAAACTGTTTTTT	CASSFGATDNEKLFF
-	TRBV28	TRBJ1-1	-	TGTGCCAGTACCCGGACAGTGAACACTGAAGCTTTCTTT	CASTRTVNTEAFF
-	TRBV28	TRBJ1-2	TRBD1	TGTGCCAGCAGTCTCGTGGGGCAGGGGGAGGTTTATGGCTACACCTTC	CASSLVGQGEVYGYTF
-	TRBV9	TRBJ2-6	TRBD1	TGTGCCAGCAGCGCCCGGGACAGGGCTTCTGGGGCCAACGTCCTGACTTTC	CASSARDRASGANVLTF
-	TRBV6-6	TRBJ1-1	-	TGTGCCAGCACTTCCATAGAGGGAAGCACTGAAGCTTTCTTT	CASTSIEGSTEAFF
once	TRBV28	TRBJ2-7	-	TGTGCCAGCAGTTTAACAGGAGCCTACGAGCAGTACTTC	CASSLTGAYEQYF
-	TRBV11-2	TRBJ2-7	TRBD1	TGTGCCAGCAGCTTAGCTCCTCGGGACAGCCGCTCCTACGAGCAGTACTTC	CASSLAPRDSRSYEQYF
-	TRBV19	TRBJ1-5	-	TGTGCCAGTAGTATGGTCCCGGATAGGTACCACAATCAGCCCCAGCATTTT	CASSMVPDRYHNQPQHF
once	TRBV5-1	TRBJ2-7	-	TGCGCCAGCAGCTTTGACGGATCCGGCGAGCAGTACTTC	CASSFDGSGEQYF
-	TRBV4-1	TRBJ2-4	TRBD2	TGCGCCAGCAGCCAAGGGCTAGCGGGAGGAAGGACCAAAAACATTCAGTACTTC	CASSQGLAGGRTKNIQYF
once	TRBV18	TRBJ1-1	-	TGTGCCAGCTCACCCCTCGGGTTGGGGGACACTGAAGCTTTCTTT	CASSPLGLGDTEAFF
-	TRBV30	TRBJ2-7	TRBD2	TGTGCCTGGAGATATAGCGGGAGGGCCTACGAGCAGTACTTC	CAWRYSGRAYEQYF
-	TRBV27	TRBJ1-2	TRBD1	TGTGCCAGCAGCACGGGACAGCTATATGGCTACACCTTC	CASSTGQLYGYTF
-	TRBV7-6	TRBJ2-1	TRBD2	TGTGCCAGCAGCCCTCGGACTAGCGGAGTCAATGAGCAGTTCTTC	CASSPRTSGVNEQFF
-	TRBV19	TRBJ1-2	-	TGTGCCAGTAGCCCCGGGGCATGGAGTGGCTACACCTTC	CASSPGAWSGYTF
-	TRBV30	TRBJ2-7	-	TGTGCCTGGAGTGCTTTAGCGGGACAGTACGAGCAGTACTTC	CAWSALAGQYEQYF
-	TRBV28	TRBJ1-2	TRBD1	TGTGCCAGCAGCTCTCTTTCGGTCCGAGGCCAGGGACAGGCAAACTATGGCTACACCTTC	CASSSLSVRGQGQANYGYTF
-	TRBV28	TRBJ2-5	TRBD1	TGTGCCAGCAGGACTTACAGGGGGCCGCAAGAGACCCAGTACTTC	CASRTYRGPQETQYF
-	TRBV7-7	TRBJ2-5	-	TGTGCCAGCAGCTCCGACCCGGGAGCCCCGGAGACCCAGTACTTC	CASSSDPGAPETQYF
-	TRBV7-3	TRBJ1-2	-	TGTGCCAGCATGGACTATGGCTACACCTTC	CASMDYGYTF